The sequence of this T cell receptor beta chain was determined in a study of T cell repertoires in cytomegalovirus infection. As regards this clonotype: Its antigen is not identified.

TCRdb re-derived calls from the reads in MiXCR, one entry per CDR3 protein. The table has some 500,000 distinct CDR3 sequences, 40% seen once. The CDR3 has 13 amino acids. Germline V lookup: CDR1 SNHLY, CDR2 FYNNEI. V lost 10 bases and J 3 bases, leaving 12 bases between the germline ends. This TCR came from a human donor in good health (CMV status not recorded). Some clones in this sample may be carry-over from other donors' samples. This sequence joins TRBV2 and TRBJ2-2; D is uncertain. The input for sequencing was cultured PBMCs, taken from culture after CMV antigen stimulation. CDR3 nucleotide sequence: TGTGCCACCACCCGGGCCGACACCGGGGAGCTGTTTTTT. Protein product: CATTRADTGELFF.